This TCR beta chain was obtained from a study of cytomegalovirus exposure and HLA in healthy donors. The PCR used 60 Vbeta and 13 Jbeta primers. Only in-frame clones appear in the TCRdb table, and some are missing; sequencing was by immunoSEQ multiplex PCR. This table holds about 210,000 clones. Germline loops: CDR1 LNHDA, CDR2 SQIVND (reference sequence). Trimming took 3 bases from V and 2 from J; bases not matched to a gene: 4. The CDR3 totals 14 residues. The rearrangement joins TRBV19 to TRBJ2-7; 7 bases are a match to TRBD1. Sample: PBMCs. The receptor was derived from a woman aged 30 to 39 in good health and CMV-seropositive. The CDR3, as DNA: TGTGCCAGTAGTATGCTGGACAGGACCTACGAGCAGTACTTC. Protein product: CASSMLDRTYEQYF.